Below, 6 T cell receptor beta chains from the same sample are listed, as sequenced in a study of blood T cell repertoires in COVID-19. Using immunoSEQ multiplex PCR, the repertoire was profiled, and TCRdb retains in-frame clones only, with some absent. The table shows around 95,000 clones, with about 77% occurring only once. The sample was peripheral blood. The receptor source for this set is a woman aged 70-85 years with acute or convalescent COVID-19.

The chain is built from TRBV18 and TRBJ2-1; 10 positions agree with TRBD1. Germline loops: CDR1 KGHSH, CDR2 LQKENI. The CDR3 has 18 residues. With V trimmed by 6 bases and J by 0 bases, 11 bases remained unmatched. For the CDR3, the DNA is TGTGCCAGCTCTCAAAGGACAGGGGGTTTAAACTCCTACAATGAGCAGTTCTTC. This translates into CASSQRTGGLNSYNEQFF. Full variable domain (rest looked up from reference TRBV18 and TRBJ2-1): NAGVMQNPRHLVRRRGQEARLRCSPMKGHSHVYWYRQLPEEGLKFMVYLQKENIIDESGMPKERFSAEFPKEGPSILRIQQVVRGDSAAYFCASSQRTGGLNSYNEQFFGPGTRLTVL.

The CDR3 loop reads CASSQVSQGNTEAFF. The CDR3 DNA reads as TGCGCCAGCAGCCAAGTTTCACAGGGGAACACTGAAGCTTTCTTT. The chain is built from TRBV4-3 and TRBJ1-1; tentative D call: TRBD1 (6 bases). Trimming pared 1 base from V and 1 base from J, leaving 10 bases between. Germline V gives CDR1 LGHNA, CDR2 YSLEER. This CDR3 region has 15 residues.

The rearrangement links TRBV29-1 to TRBJ1-6; D gene unclear. The CDR3 spans 13 residues. Germline V gives CDR1 SQVTM, CDR2 ANQGSEA. The V and J ends lost 5 bases and 7 bases respectively, with 12 bases between them. CDR3 sequence reads: CSVREQGNSPLHF. The CDR3 region has the DNA TGCAGCGTTCGGGAACAAGGAAATTCACCCCTCCACTTT.

This clone appeared once. The CDR3 DNA is TGTGCCAGCAGCCAGGCACTAGCGGGGTCTTACAATGAGCAGTTCTTC. This codes for CASSQALAGSYNEQFF. The rearrangement uses TRBV14 and TRBJ2-1; 10 nucleotides align to TRBD2. This CDR3 is 16 amino acids long. Looked up from germline, CDR1 is SGHDN and CDR2 is FVKESK. The V and J ends lost 3 bases and 4 bases, in that order; junction bases with no gene match: 6.

The rearrangement uses TRBV28 and TRBJ1-5; a possible D gene is TRBD1 (5 bases). This CDR3 is 12 amino acids long. Germline CDR1 MDHEN, CDR2 SYDVKM. Trimming left V 3 bases short and J 9 bases short, with 9 bases between. The chain's CDR3 is CASSLGQRPQHF. As DNA, the CDR3 is TGTGCCAGCAGTTTGGGGCAGAGGCCCCAGCATTTT.

This clone came up a few times. V usage is TRBV3-1 (or the pseudogene TRBV3-2) and J usage is TRBJ1-1; 7 nucleotides line up with TRBD1. The V gene's germline CDR1 is LGHDT and CDR2 YNNKEL (reference sequence). This CDR3 contains 12 residues. With V trimmed by 0 bases and J by 11 bases, 3 bases remained unmatched. CDR3 coding DNA: TGTGCCAGCAGCCAAGAGGGCAGGGGGGCTTTCTTT. Residues: CASSQEGRGAFF.